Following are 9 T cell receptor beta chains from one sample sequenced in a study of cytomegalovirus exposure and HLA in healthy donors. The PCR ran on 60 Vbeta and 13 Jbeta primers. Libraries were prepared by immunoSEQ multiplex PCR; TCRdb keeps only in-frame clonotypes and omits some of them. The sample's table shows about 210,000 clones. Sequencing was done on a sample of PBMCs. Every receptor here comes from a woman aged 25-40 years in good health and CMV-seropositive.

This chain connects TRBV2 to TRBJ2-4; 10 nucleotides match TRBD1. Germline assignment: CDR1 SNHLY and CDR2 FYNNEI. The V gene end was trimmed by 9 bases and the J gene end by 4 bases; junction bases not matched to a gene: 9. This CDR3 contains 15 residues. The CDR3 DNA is TGTGCCAGTAAAACCGGGACAGGGGATAAAAACATTCAGTACTTC. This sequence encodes CASKTGTGDKNIQYF.

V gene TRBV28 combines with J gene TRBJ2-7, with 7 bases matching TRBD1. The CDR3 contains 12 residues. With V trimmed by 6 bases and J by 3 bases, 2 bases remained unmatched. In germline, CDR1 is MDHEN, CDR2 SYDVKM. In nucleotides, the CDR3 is TGTGCCAGCAGACAGGGGAACTACGAGCAGTACTTC. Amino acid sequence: CASRQGNYEQYF.

CDR3 sequence (DNA): TGCAGCGTGAGGGACAGGGCTGATCAGCCCCAGCATTTT. The encoded protein is CSVRDRADQPQHF. The V and J genes are TRBV29-1 and TRBJ1-5; TRBD1 matches 9 bases. CDR1 is SQVTM and CDR2 is ANQGSEA in the germline V gene. The CDR3 contains 13 residues. The V gene end was trimmed by 6 bases and the J gene end by 5 bases; junction bases not matched to a gene: 5.

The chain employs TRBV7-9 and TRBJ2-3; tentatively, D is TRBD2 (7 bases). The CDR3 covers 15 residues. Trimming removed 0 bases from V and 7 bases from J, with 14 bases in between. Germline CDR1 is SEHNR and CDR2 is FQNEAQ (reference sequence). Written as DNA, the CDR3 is TGTGCCAGCAGCTTAGCGGGGGGGCAGGTGAATACGCAGTATTTT. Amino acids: CASSLAGGQVNTQYF.

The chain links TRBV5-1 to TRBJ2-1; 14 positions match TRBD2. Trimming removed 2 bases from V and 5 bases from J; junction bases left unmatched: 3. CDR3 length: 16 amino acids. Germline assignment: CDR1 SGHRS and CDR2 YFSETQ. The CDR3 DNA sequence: TGCGCCAGCAGCTTAGGGACTAGCGGGGGTCACAATGAGCAGTTCTTC. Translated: CASSLGTSGGHNEQFF.

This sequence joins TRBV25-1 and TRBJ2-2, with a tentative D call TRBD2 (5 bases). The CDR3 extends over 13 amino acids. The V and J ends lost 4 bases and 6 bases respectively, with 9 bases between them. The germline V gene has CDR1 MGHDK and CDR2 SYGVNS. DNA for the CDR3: TGTGCCAGCAGTGCCCTGGGAGCCGGGGAGCTGTTTTTT. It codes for CASSALGAGELFF.

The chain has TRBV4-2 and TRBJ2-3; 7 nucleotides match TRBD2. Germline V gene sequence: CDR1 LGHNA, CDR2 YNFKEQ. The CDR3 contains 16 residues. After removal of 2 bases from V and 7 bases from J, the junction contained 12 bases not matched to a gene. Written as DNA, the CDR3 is TGTGCCAGCAGCCAACTCGGGGCGGGGGAGCTTTATACGCAGTATTTT. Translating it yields CASSQLGAGELYTQYF.

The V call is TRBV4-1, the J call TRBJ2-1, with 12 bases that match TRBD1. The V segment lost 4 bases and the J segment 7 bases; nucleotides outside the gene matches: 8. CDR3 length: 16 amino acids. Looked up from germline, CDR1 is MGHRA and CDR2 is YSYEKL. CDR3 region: CASSPGQGARENEQFF. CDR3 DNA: TGCGCCAGCAGCCCGGGACAGGGGGCTCGGGAGAATGAGCAGTTCTTC.

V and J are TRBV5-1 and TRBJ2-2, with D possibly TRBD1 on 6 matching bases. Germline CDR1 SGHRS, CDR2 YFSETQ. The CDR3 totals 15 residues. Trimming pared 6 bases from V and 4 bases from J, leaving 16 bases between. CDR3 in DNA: TGCGCCAGCACCCAGACAGGTTCCTCCACCGGGGAGCTGTTTTTT. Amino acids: CASTQTGSSTGELFF.